The 13 T cell receptor beta chains below all came from one sample that was sequenced in a study of T cell repertoires in cytomegalovirus infection. One entry per CDR3 protein, called by TCRdb with MiXCR from the reads. The table includes approximately 910,000 distinct CDR3 sequences, about a third detected once. No antigen has been identified for these receptors. This sample comprised cultured CD8+ T cells from PBMCs, obtained from culture after CMV antigen stimulation. The receptors derive from a human donor in good health (CMV status not recorded). Some clones in this sample may be carry-over from other donors' samples.

This chain uses TRBV6-1 with TRBJ1-5; TRBD1 matches 7 bases. CDR1 and CDR2 from the germline V gene are MNHNS and SASEGT. With 1 base clipped from V and 5 bases from J, the junction kept 2 bases outside the gene matches. This CDR3 comprises 14 residues. CDR3 residues: CASSEDRGDQPQHF. The CDR3 nucleotides are TGTGCCAGCAGTGAAGACAGGGGCGATCAGCCCCAGCATTTT.

Comment on this clonotype: The junction departs from germline at one end; a sequencing error may be responsible. The chain combines TRBV6-5 with TRBJ2-1, with 11 bases lining up with TRBD2. CDR3 length equals 16 residues. Germline V gene lookup returns CDR1 MNHEY and CDR2 SVGAGI. The CDR3 sequence is CACSFGSGGAWGEQFF. The CDR3 DNA follows: TGTGCCTGCAGTTTTGGTAGCGGGGGGGCCTGGGGTGAGCAGTTCTTC.

The chain uses TRBV7-6 and TRBJ2-7; D gene uncertain. The germline gives CDR1 SGHVS, CDR2 FNYEAQ. V was pared by 2 bases and J by 1 base, with 9 bases between. CDR3 length equals 14 residues. The DNA for the CDR3 is TGTGCCAGCAGCTTAAGTGGGCATTCCTACGAGCAGTACTTC. Translated: CASSLSGHSYEQYF.

The rearrangement links TRBV20-1 to TRBJ1-5, with D perhaps matching TRBD1 (5 bases). Per the germline V gene, CDR1 is DFQATT and CDR2 is SNEGSKA (reference sequence). CDR3 length equals 13 residues. V gave up 5 bases and J gave up 5 bases, with 13 bases separating them. For the CDR3, the DNA is TGCAGTGCTGGCGGACACTCTGATCAGCCCCAGCATTTT. Residues: CSAGGHSDQPQHF.

The rearrangement uses TRBV12-3 or TRBV12-4 and TRBJ1-5; TRBD1 matches 7 bases. V shed 5 bases and J 4 bases; nucleotides not matched to a gene: 8. The CDR3 totals 15 residues. As DNA, the CDR3 is TGTGCCAGCAGTCATGGACAGGTTTCGAATCAGCCCCAGCATTTT. It translates to CASSHGQVSNQPQHF.

The chain joins TRBV6-2 or TRBV6-3 to TRBJ1-2; TRBD1 is a possible D gene (6 bases). Germline CDR1 is MNHEY and CDR2 is SVGEGT. The V end lost 4 bases, the J end lost 6 bases, and 18 bases lay between the germline ends. The CDR3 is made up of 15 amino acids. CDR3 loop: CASSSPGTTDHGYTF. In DNA form, the CDR3 reads TGTGCCAGCAGTTCCCCCGGGACAACGGATCATGGCTACACCTTC.

The chain uses TRBV6-1 and TRBJ2-1, with a possible D match to TRBD1 (5 bases). This CDR3 spans 11 amino acids. The ends were cut back, 8 bases at V and 10 bases at J, with 12 bases in the middle. The germline V gene has CDR1 MNHNS and CDR2 SASEGT. The CDR3 loop is CASQKRTEQFF. The CDR3 DNA is TGTGCCAGCCAAAAAAGGACAGAGCAGTTCTTC.

This clonotype was found many times. The J gene is TRBJ1-1, the V gene TRBV7-2, with a possible D match to TRBD1 (6 bases). CDR1 and CDR2 (germline): SGHTA, FQGNSA. V was shortened by 0 bases and J by 6 bases, with 14 bases between the two germline ends. This CDR3 has 15 residues. CDR3 region: CASSLAPGGGAEAFF. CDR3 DNA sequence: TGTGCCAGCAGCTTAGCCCCGGGGGGGGGCGCTGAAGCTTTCTTT.

The chain recombines TRBV4-1 with TRBJ2-1; D is uncertain. This CDR3 has 16 amino acids. Germline CDR1 is MGHRA and CDR2 is YSYEKL. Between the trimmed V and J ends, which lost 0 bases and 3 bases, there was a span of 12 bases. The CDR3 sequence: CASSQEWLSDYNEQFF. The DNA for the CDR3 is TGCGCCAGCAGCCAAGAATGGCTATCCGACTACAATGAGCAGTTCTTC.

The genes are TRBV7-2 and TRBJ2-2; D possibly corresponds to TRBD2 (6 bases). CDR1 and CDR2 (germline): SGHTA, FQGNSA. The V gene lost 2 bases and the J gene lost 0 bases, with 13 bases spanning the gap. This CDR3 contains 17 residues. This CDR3 is CASSLLWAGTNTGELFF. The CDR3 bases are TGTGCCAGCAGCTTATTGTGGGCGGGGACGAACACCGGGGAGCTGTTTTTT.

The sample holds a few counts of this clonotype. The gene calls are TRBV4-1 and TRBJ2-7; D not resolved. Between the trimmed V and J ends, which lost 1 base and 0 bases, there was a span of 10 bases. This CDR3 has 15 amino acids. Germline V gene data show CDR1 as MGHRA and CDR2 as YSYEKL. CDR3 DNA sequence: TGCGCCAGCAGCCAAGGGGTGGGCCGCTCCTACGAGCAGTACGTC. The encoded protein is CASSQGVGRSYEQYV.

This clonotype appeared many times. The CDR3 sequence: CASSPLPGPSYEQYV. The CDR3 DNA is TGTGCCAGCAGTCCCCTTCCCGGGCCCTCTTACGAGCAGTACGTC. J is TRBJ2-7 and V is TRBV27; D ambiguous. V was cut by 5 bases and J by 4 bases, with 18 bases left in between. This CDR3 spans 15 amino acids. CDR1 and CDR2 (germline): MNHEY, SMNVEV (reference sequence).

The rearrangement links TRBV5-8 to TRBJ2-1; maybe TRBD2 (6 bases). The CDR3 is made up of 12 amino acids. From germline, CDR1 is SGHTS and CDR2 YDEGEE. V was shortened by 5 bases and J by 9 bases, with 12 bases between the two germline ends. CDR3 region: CASRDLAVEQFF. The DNA for the CDR3 is TGTGCCAGCAGGGATTTAGCGGTTGAGCAGTTCTTC.